The 25 T cell receptor beta chains listed next were all sequenced from one sample in a study of spatial heterogeneity in lung cancer. Study-wide results and limits: The number of expanded tumor alpha and beta chains correlated with mutation number.

The time point is: sample taken at primary tumor resection. TCRdb called the 5' RACE reads again in MiXCR, with one record for every CDR3 protein. The sample consists of roughly 7,000 distinct CDR3 sequences, more than 12% of them appearing once. Their antigens remain unidentified. The sequencing used lung tumor tissue, collected at surgery. The source of these receptors is a male donor with early-stage non-small cell lung cancer.

This clonotype has ten or more counts. This chain connects TRBV9 to TRBJ1-1; the match to TRBD1 covers 7 bases. Looked up from germline, CDR1 is SGDLS and CDR2 is YYNGEE. After removal of 4 bases from V and 11 bases from J, the junction contained 11 bases not matched to a gene. This CDR3 contains 13 residues. Here the CDR3 reads CASSPRGGSRAFF. DNA for the CDR3: TGTGCCAGCAGCCCGCGAGGGGGCAGCAGGGCTTTCTTT.

The chain recombines TRBV6-1 with TRBJ2-7, with 7 bases identical to TRBD1. The V segment lost 2 bases and the J segment 1 base; nucleotides outside the gene matches: 2. This CDR3 comprises 14 residues. CDR1 is MNHNS, CDR2 SASEGT, per germline. The CDR3 sequence: CASSELGQSYEQYF. DNA of the CDR3: TGTGCCAGCAGTGAACTGGGACAGTCCTACGAGCAGTACTTC.

The genes are TRBV6-2 or TRBV6-3 and TRBJ2-5; D is undetermined. V dropped 1 base and J dropped 4 bases, with 7 bases sitting between them. Germline V CDR1 and CDR2: MNHEY, SVGEGT. The CDR3 runs 13 residues. CDR3 loop: CASSYWVPETQYF. The CDR3 nucleotides are TGTGCCAGCAGTTACTGGGTGCCAGAGACCCAGTACTTC.

By sample fraction, this clonotype is medium-sized. The rearrangement links TRBV7-8 to TRBJ1-1; tentatively, D is TRBD1 (5 bases). V lost 2 bases and J 7 bases, leaving 11 bases between the germline ends. The germline V gene encodes CDR1 SGHVS and CDR2 FQNEAQ. The CDR3 is 13 amino acids. The CDR3 loop is CASSLWGRHEAFF. As DNA, the CDR3 is TGTGCCAGCAGCTTATGGGGCAGACATGAAGCTTTCTTT.

This clonotype was seen at least ten times. The DNA of the CDR3 is TGTGCCAGCAGTTACCCTGCGAATTCACCCCTCCACTTT. This gives the protein CASSYPANSPLHF. The V gene is TRBV6-2 or TRBV6-3, the J gene TRBJ1-6; no clear D gene. V lost 2 bases to trimming and J lost 7 bases, with 6 bases between them. The CDR3 is 13 residues long. CDR1 MNHEY and CDR2 SVGEGT come from the germline V gene.

By sample fraction, this clonotype is medium-sized. The V call is TRBV29-1, the J call TRBJ1-1, with 7 bases fitting TRBD1. Germline V gene data show CDR1 as SQVTM and CDR2 as ANQGSEA. The CDR3 runs to 15 residues. V dropped 6 bases and J dropped 0; count of bases not matched to a gene: 10. Here the CDR3 reads CSVRPGQHMNTEAFF. The CDR3 nucleotides read TGCAGCGTCCGACCGGGACAGCATATGAACACTGAAGCTTTCTTT.

This clonotype was found a few times. The chain couples TRBV19 to TRBJ2-7; 15 bases agree with TRBD2. V dropped 5 bases and J dropped 1; count of bases not matched to a gene: 3. The CDR3 contains 16 residues. Germline V CDR1 and CDR2: LNHDA, SQIVND (reference sequence). The CDR3 protein is CASSAGLAGGSYEQYF. In DNA, the CDR3 is TGTGCCAGTAGTGCGGGACTAGCGGGGGGATCCTACGAGCAGTACTTC.

This chain uses TRBV7-9 with TRBJ2-2, with 11 nucleotides matching TRBD2. This CDR3 comprises 16 residues. CDR1 is SEHNR, CDR2 FQNEAQ, per germline (reference sequence). After removal of 7 bases from V and 2 bases from J, the junction contained 6 bases not matched to a gene. CDR3 residues: CASTTSGGLNTGELFF. The CDR3, as DNA: TGTGCCAGCACCACTAGCGGGGGCCTTAACACCGGGGAGCTGTTTTTT.

This clonotype counts as medium-sized. The chain uses TRBV5-8 and TRBJ1-1, with TRBD1 matching over 8 bases. This CDR3 spans 14 amino acids. CDR1 and CDR2 from the germline V gene are SGHTS and YDEGEE. V was clipped by 5 bases and J by 5 bases; unmatched bases: 8. The CDR3 loop reads CASRNTDRVTEAFF. The CDR3 region has the DNA TGTGCCAGCAGAAATACGGACAGGGTGACTGAAGCTTTCTTT. The variable domain in full, with the rest retrieved from reference TRBV5-8 and TRBJ1-1, is EAGVTQSPTHLIKTRGQQATLRCSPISGHTSVYWYQQALGLGLQFLLWYDEGEERNRGNFPPRFSGRQFPNYSSELNVNALELEDSALYLCASRNTDRVTEAFFGQGTRLTVV.

With regard to this clonotype: A much bigger clone sits one base away, suggesting this may be a read error. The V and J genes are TRBV5-1 and TRBJ2-7; maybe TRBD1 (5 bases). The CDR3 is 13 amino acids. Trimming left V 0 bases short and J 6 bases short, with 10 bases between. Looked up from germline, CDR1 is SGHRS and CDR2 is YFSETQ. In nucleotides, the CDR3 is TGCGCCAGCAGCTTGGACAGGTTTACCGAGCAGTACTTC. As protein: CASSLDRFTEQYF.

By proportion, this clonotype is medium-sized. The chain links TRBV11-2 to TRBJ2-3, with 8 bases matching TRBD2. This CDR3 spans 14 amino acids. Germline CDR1 reads SGHAT; CDR2 reads FQNNGV. The J segment lost 9 bases and the V segment lost 3 bases, leaving 8 bases of the junction unmatched. The CDR3 spells CASSLLAGGGTQYF. The CDR3 coding sequence is TGTGCCAGCAGCTTGTTGGCGGGAGGAGGCACGCAGTATTTT.

This clonotype ranks as large. The CDR3 DNA reads TGCAGTGCTAGTCAAGGGTCAAATCAGCCCCAGCATTTT. Protein sequence: CSASQGSNQPQHF. This chain connects TRBV20-1 to TRBJ1-5; no clear D. CDR3 length: 13 amino acids. Germline V CDR1 and CDR2: DFQATT, SNEGSKA (reference sequence). Trimming cost V 3 bases and J 4 bases, with 10 bases left between them.

In its sample, this clonotype ranks as medium-sized. The rearrangement links TRBV20-1 to TRBJ2-5; tentatively, D is TRBD1 (6 bases). Deletions cut 6 bases from V and 3 bases from J, with 11 bases between. The CDR3 runs to 12 residues. Per the germline V gene, CDR1 is DFQATT and CDR2 is SNEGSKA (reference sequence). The CDR3 sequence: CSAEDRKETQYF. The DNA for the CDR3 is TGCAGTGCCGAAGACAGGAAAGAGACCCAGTACTTC.

This clonotype is termed medium-sized. This chain connects TRBV19 to TRBJ1-4; no clear D. The CDR3 is made up of 19 amino acids. Trimming removed 2 bases at V and 0 bases at J, with 19 bases between. CDR1 and CDR2 from the germline V gene are LNHDA and SQIVND (reference sequence). This CDR3 reads CASSITGIPIVATNEKLFF. The CDR3 region has the DNA TGTGCCAGTAGTATAACCGGGATTCCCATCGTTGCAACTAATGAAAAACTGTTTTTT.

This chain joins TRBV6-6 and TRBJ2-7; 10 nucleotides line up with TRBD2. Germline CDR1 reads MNHNY; CDR2 reads SVGAGI (reference sequence). The CDR3 extends over 18 amino acids. V shed 0 bases and J 3 bases; nucleotides not matched to a gene: 11. CDR3 sequence: CASSYSLVAGGPLYEQYF. The DNA of the CDR3 is TGTGCCAGCAGTTACTCCCTCGTAGCGGGAGGCCCCCTCTACGAGCAGTACTTC.

This clonotype is medium-sized. The chain uses TRBV6-6 and TRBJ2-1; D unclear. The germline V and J ends were trimmed by 3 bases and 3 bases, with 6 bases remaining between them. CDR1 is MNHNY, CDR2 SVGAGI, per germline (reference sequence). This CDR3 contains 13 residues. The CDR3 loop reads CASSYDLYNEQFF. The CDR3 DNA is TGTGCCAGCAGTTATGACCTCTACAATGAGCAGTTCTTC.

This clonotype is medium-sized by share. This sequence joins TRBV7-6 and TRBJ2-3; D remains ambiguous. The CDR3 length is 16 residues. With 2 bases removed from V and 0 bases from J, the gap between germline ends came to 12 bases. In germline, CDR1 is SGHVS, CDR2 FNYEAQ. The CDR3 region is CASSLFLAASTDTQYF. Written as DNA, the CDR3 is TGTGCCAGCAGCTTATTTTTAGCCGCTAGCACAGATACGCAGTATTTT.

The rearrangement uses TRBV6-6 and TRBJ1-1, with TRBD1 identical over 7 bases. The V gene's germline CDR1 is MNHNY and CDR2 SVGAGI (reference sequence). Germline trimming cut 11 bases from V and 0 bases from J; bases unmatched to any gene: 6. This CDR3 spans 13 amino acids. The CDR3 nucleotides are TGTGCCTGCGGGGGACAGATGAACACTGAAGCTTTCTTT. It translates to CACGGQMNTEAFF.

Comment on this clonotype: A much bigger clone sits one base away, suggesting this may be a read error. CDR3 nucleotide sequence: TGTGTCAGCAGTCCCGGGGACTCGAACACCGGGGAGCTGTTTTTT. Its translation: CVSSPGDSNTGELFF. V gene TRBV12-3 or TRBV12-4 combines with J gene TRBJ2-2; weak D call: TRBD2 (6 bases). This CDR3 has 15 amino acids.

This clonotype was seen ten or more times. CDR3 amino acids: CSAPLTVGNEKLFF. CDR3 nucleotide sequence: TGCAGCGCCCCCCTGACAGTGGGCAATGAAAAACTGTTTTTT. The V and J genes are TRBV29-1 and TRBJ1-4, with D tentatively TRBD1 (5 bases). The CDR3 consists of 14 residues. CDR1 SQVTM and CDR2 ANQGSEA come from the germline V gene. The V end was cut by 7 bases, the J end by 5 bases, with 17 bases between.

This clonotype has ten or more counts. An end of the junction does not agree with germline; a read error may underlie this. The chain is built from TRBV14 and TRBJ2-5, with a possible D match to TRBD2 (5 bases). The CDR3 covers 13 residues. Germline values: CDR1 SGHDN, CDR2 FVKESK. The CDR3 bases are TGTGCCAGCAGCCCGGTGCATTTGGGGAGCCATATATTC. This sequence encodes CASSPVHLGSHIF.

By share, this clonotype ranks as large. DNA for the CDR3: TGTGCCAGCAGTCAACTTAGGACGTCCAATTCACCCCTCCACTTT. Residues: CASSQLRTSNSPLHF. J is TRBJ1-6 and V is TRBV27; D unresolved. CDR3 length equals 15 residues. CDR1 is MNHEY, CDR2 SMNVEV, per germline (reference sequence). Trimming cost V 5 bases and J 7 bases, with 15 bases left between them.

In its sample, this clonotype is medium-sized. CDR3 residues: CATRTSGRDTDTQYF. The DNA of the CDR3 is TGTGCCACCAGGACTAGCGGGAGAGACACAGATACGCAGTATTTT. The genes are TRBV10-3 and TRBJ2-3; TRBD2 matches 13 bases. Per the germline V gene, CDR1 is ENHRY and CDR2 is SYGVKD. V lost 10 bases to trimming and J lost 2 bases; unmatched junction nucleotides: 6. The CDR3 totals 15 residues.

This rearrangement joins TRBV7-2 to TRBJ2-2; the D is unclear. V lost 5 bases and J 6 bases, leaving 13 bases between the germline ends. Germline CDR1 is SGHTA and CDR2 is FQGNSA. This CDR3 is built from 14 residues. CDR3 protein: CASSREGRPGELFF. In DNA form, the CDR3 reads TGTGCCAGCAGCCGCGAAGGAAGACCCGGGGAGCTGTTTTTT.

A few counts support this clonotype. The gene calls are TRBV12-3 or TRBV12-4 and TRBJ2-1, with 7 nucleotides matching TRBD1. V shed 5 bases and J 6 bases; nucleotides not matched to a gene: 7. The CDR3 has 14 residues. The CDR3 DNA reads as TGTGCCAGCAGTCCTTACGGGACAGTCAATGAGCAGTTCTTC. It encodes CASSPYGTVNEQFF.